This entry lists 10 T cell receptor beta chains sequenced from one sample in a study of early T cells in non-severe SARS-CoV-2 infection. TCRdb used MiXCR to reprocess the 5' RACE reads, holding one entry per CDR3 protein. The data hold under 35,000 distinct CDR3 sequences, with approximately 5.2% observed a single time. The sequenced material came from whole blood. The receptors were sampled from an adult who was a healthcare worker with PCR-confirmed SARS-CoV-2 infection or an uninfected control (not recorded which).

This clonotype was observed at least ten times. V and J are TRBV25-1 and TRBJ2-7; 9 bases map to TRBD2. This CDR3 is 13 amino acids long. After removal of 8 bases from V and 5 bases from J, the junction contained 7 bases not matched to a gene. Germline V gene sequence: CDR1 MGHDK, CDR2 SYGVNS. CDR3 coding DNA: TGTGCCAGCTCGTTAGCGGGAGTGGACGAGCAGTACTTC. Its translation: CASSLAGVDEQYF.

This clonotype was detected a few times. CDR3 coding DNA: TGCGCCAGCAGTGAGTCGGGGACTAGCGGGGATCAAGAGACCCAGTACTTC. Translation gives CASSESGTSGDQETQYF. The V gene is TRBV10-1, the J gene TRBJ2-5; TRBD2 matches 13 bases. CDR1 and CDR2 from the germline V gene are WNHNN and SYGVQD (reference sequence). The V segment lost 0 bases and the J segment 2 bases; nucleotides outside the gene matches: 3. The CDR3 extends over 17 amino acids.

This clonotype was observed a few times. This chain connects TRBV5-4 to TRBJ1-6; unclear D gene. The CDR3 totals 13 residues. Trimming pared 6 bases from V and 4 bases from J, leaving 8 bases between. Germline V lookup: CDR1 SGHNT, CDR2 YYREEE (reference sequence). CDR3 in DNA: TGTGCCAGCACCTGGGAGTATAATTCACCCCTCCACTTT. Translating gives CASTWEYNSPLHF.

This clonotype was observed at least ten times. The chain joins TRBV4-3 to TRBJ2-1, with TRBD2 identical over 10 bases. V dropped 0 bases and J dropped 1; count of bases not matched to a gene: 12. The CDR3 runs 20 residues. The germline V gene has CDR1 LGHNA and CDR2 YSLEER. In DNA, the CDR3 is TGCGCCAGCAGCCAAGATTTTGTCCTAGCGGGAGCCCAATCCTACAATGAGCAGTTCTTC. Translating gives CASSQDFVLAGAQSYNEQFF.

This clonotype was seen many times. V gene TRBV20-1 combines with J gene TRBJ2-7, with 10 bases fitting TRBD2. The CDR3 has 14 amino acids. Germline V gene lookup returns CDR1 DFQATT and CDR2 SNEGSKA (reference sequence). The trim removed 5 bases at V and 7 bases at J, leaving 11 bases unmatched. CDR3 region: CSAPLPGLAREQYF. As DNA, the CDR3 is TGCAGTGCTCCTCTCCCGGGACTAGCGCGGGAGCAGTACTTC.

In its sample, this clonotype is medium-sized. This chain links TRBV6-2 or TRBV6-3 with TRBJ1-1, with D unclear. CDR1 and CDR2 (germline): MNHEY, SVGEGT. Trimming cost V 6 bases and J 5 bases, with 19 bases left between them. The CDR3 has 15 residues. CDR3: CASSPLAGSRTEAFF. In DNA, the CDR3 is TGTGCCAGCAGCCCGCTGGCGGGTAGTAGGACTGAAGCTTTCTTT.

This clonotype showed up many times. The J gene is TRBJ2-1, the V gene TRBV28; 10 positions agree with TRBD1. The CDR3 covers 16 residues. Looked up from germline, CDR1 is MDHEN and CDR2 is SYDVKM. The J segment lost 5 bases and the V segment lost 8 bases, leaving 12 bases of the junction unmatched. The CDR3 sequence: CASALAGQGMNNEQFF. CDR3 DNA sequence: TGTGCCAGCGCCTTAGCGGGACAGGGGATGAACAATGAGCAGTTCTTC.

This clonotype was seen repeatedly, ten times or more. The chain uses TRBV18 and TRBJ1-1; 10 bases match TRBD1. The germline gives CDR1 KGHSH, CDR2 LQKENI. The length of the CDR3 is 16 residues. J lost 5 bases, V lost 3 bases, and 9 bases had no gene match. The CDR3 region has the DNA TGTGCCAGCTCACCTCGAAGTGGGGACAGGGGTACTGAAGCTTTCTTT. Protein product: CASSPRSGDRGTEAFF.

This clonotype was recorded many times. This chain connects TRBV27 to TRBJ2-2; the match to TRBD2 covers 8 bases. Germline V lookup: CDR1 MNHEY, CDR2 SMNVEV (reference sequence). CDR3 size: 15 residues. Trimming took 7 bases from V and 2 from J; bases not matched to a gene: 6. The CDR3 sequence is CASTLLAANTGELFF. For the CDR3, the DNA is TGTGCCAGCACCCTACTAGCGGCAAACACCGGGGAGCTGTTTTTT.

This clonotype was observed a handful of times. The chain joins TRBV4-2 to TRBJ2-2; D unclear. CDR1 is LGHNA, CDR2 YNFKEQ, per germline. This CDR3 comprises 12 residues. V lost 2 bases to trimming and J lost 6 bases, with 4 bases between them. The CDR3 nucleotides are TGTGCCAGCAGCCAACTTTCCGGGGAGCTGTTTTTT. Translated, it gives CASSQLSGELFF.